These 2 T cell receptor beta chains were sequenced from one sample in a study of T-cell memory formation after mild COVID-19. MiXCR, applied by TCRdb to the 5' RACE reads, yields one record per CDR3 protein. The sample yields approximately 340,000 distinct CDR3 sequences, under 15% seen once. The sample comprised PBMCs or a T cell subset sorted from them (not recorded which). The receptors shown here come from a man younger than 30 who had mild COVID-19 (a few samples of this study predate the infection). Cell type and time point are not known.

This clonotype was seen ten or more times. The rearrangement links TRBV12-3 or TRBV12-4 to TRBJ2-1; D perhaps matches TRBD2 (5 bases). CDR3 length: 15 amino acids. V lost 7 bases and J 0 bases, leaving 13 bases between the germline ends. CDR3 residues: CASTWTSSSYNEQFF. The CDR3 region has the DNA TGTGCCAGCACCTGGACTTCTAGCTCCTACAATGAGCAGTTCTTC.

This clonotype has a handful of counts. V usage is TRBV11-2 and J usage is TRBJ2-1; D gene ambiguous. The V and J ends lost 2 bases and 0 bases respectively, with 5 bases between them. The CDR3 covers 14 residues. Germline V CDR1 and CDR2: SGHAT, FQNNGV. For the CDR3, the DNA is TGTGCCAGCAGCTTATTTGACTCCTACAATGAGCAGTTCTTC. Its translation: CASSLFDSYNEQFF.